The clone carrying this T cell receptor delta chain was detected only a few times. The protein TCRdb lists belongs to a much larger clone and differs from this DNA's translation at residue 10, which points to a read error; the protein shown is made from the DNA. Vgamma9/Vdelta2+ and Vdelta2-negative gammadelta T cells were flow-sorted from PBMC for bulk sequencing. This sample is drawn from a study of γδ T cells in repeated Plasmodium falciparum infection. As for the study in general: Age- and gender-matched Australian children served as comparison for malaria-exposed Malian children. Samples were taken at baseline, before some infections, and 21 days after each.

The J segment lost 7 bases and the V segment lost 3 bases, leaving 16 bases of the junction unmatched. The germline V gene encodes CDR1 GEAIGNYY and CDR2 EKD. The length of the CDR3 is 16 residues. TCRdb reanalysed the multiplex PCR reads via CATT. The sample carries tens of thousands of delta-chain clones, over 0.75% recorded once. The source of this sequence is a pool of human donors (malaria-infected and uninfected, not separated). Sequencing input: gamma-delta T cells from blood. This rearrangement joins TRDV2 to TRDJ1; 7 bases are shared with TRDD3. The J gene, not given by TCRdb, was assigned here from a germline match of the nucleotide sequence. The CDR3: CACDAFRGGHSSKLIF. In DNA form, the CDR3 reads TGTGCCTGTGACGCTTTCCGTGGGGGACACTCCTCTAAACTCATCTTT.